This is a list of T cell receptor beta chains from one sample in a study of blood T cells in healthy people across ages. TCRdb re-called the 5' RACE reads with MiXCR, one entry per CDR3 protein. Here the sample spans some 1.5 million distinct CDR3 sequences, 25% to 30% being singletons. The sequenced sample was blood. These receptors all stem from a woman aged 25 to 39 in good health. Each CDR3 is given with its conserved first and last residue. The D gene is left open where the match is weak. Expanded clones are given a class, and other clones once, few, many or no size at all.

d_gene	v_gene	j_gene	abundance	len	CDR3nt	CDR3aa
-	TRBV7-2	TRBJ2-7	-	14	TGTGCCAGCAGCTTAGACCAGAGTGCGTACGAGCAGTACTTC	CASSLDQSAYEQYF
-	TRBV5-1	TRBJ2-1	many	13	TGCGCCAGCAGCTTTACAGGGCTAAATGAGCAGTTCTTC	CASSFTGLNEQFF
TRBD2	TRBV10-3	TRBJ2-1	few	15	TGTGCCATCAGTGAGTTAGCGGGGGGGCTCAATGAGCAGTTCTTC	CAISELAGGLNEQFF
TRBD1	TRBV20-1	TRBJ2-3	-	15	TGCAGTGCTGAGGGGACAGGGGGGATCACAGATACGCAGTATTTT	CSAEGTGGITDTQYF
TRBD2	TRBV2	TRBJ2-1	-	15	TGTGCCAGCAGTCGACTAGCCTCCCTCGCCAATGAGCAGTTCTTC	CASSRLASLANEQFF
-	TRBV30	TRBJ2-1	-	13	TGTGCCTGGAGTGTACCGGCCTGTAATGAGCAGTTCTTC	CAWSVPACNEQFF
-	TRBV12-3/TRBV12-4	TRBJ2-2	-	16	TGTGCCAGCAGTTTGAGTACAGGGACGAACACCGGGGAGCTGTTTTTT	CASSLSTGTNTGELFF
TRBD1	TRBV7-9	TRBJ2-5	few	15	TGTGCCAGCAGCTCCCCAAGGACAGGTCAAGAGACCCAGTACTTC	CASSSPRTGQETQYF
-	TRBV11-3	TRBJ2-1	many	14	TGTGCCAGCAGCTTTGGGCTCGGGGGAAATGAGCAGTTCTTC	CASSFGLGGNEQFF
-	TRBV29-1	TRBJ1-2	many	12	TGCAGCGCCGGACTGGGGAACTATGGCTACACCTTC	CSAGLGNYGYTF
TRBD2	TRBV4-2	TRBJ2-3	few	17	TGTGCCAGCAGCCGGTGGGGACTAGCGGGTCTTGGGGGGACGCAGTATTTT	CASSRWGLAGLGGTQYF
TRBD1	TRBV7-2	TRBJ2-1	many	13	TGTGCCAGCAGCCCGGGACAGGACAATGAGCAGTTCTTC	CASSPGQDNEQFF
TRBD2	TRBV7-9	TRBJ2-3	few	13	TGTGCCAGCGAGGGACTAGTCACAGATACGCAGTATTTT	CASEGLVTDTQYF
TRBD2	TRBV5-5	TRBJ2-3	-	16	TGTGCCAGCAGCTTGGCGGGAGGGCCCTCCTCAGATACGCAGTATTTT	CASSLAGGPSSDTQYF
-	TRBV3-1	TRBJ2-5	-	13	TGTGCCAGCAGCCAAGGGGAGCTAGAGACCCAGTACTTC	CASSQGELETQYF
-	TRBV6-2/TRBV6-3	TRBJ2-1	-	15	TGTGCCAGCAGGGATAGCGGTAGGACCGGCAATGAGCAGTTCTTC	CASRDSGRTGNEQFF
TRBD2	TRBV7-2	TRBJ2-3	few	16	TGTGCCAGCAGCTTAGTTTCCGCGGGAGCCTCAGATACGCAGTATTTT	CASSLVSAGASDTQYF
TRBD2	TRBV7-9	TRBJ2-3	-	16	TGTGCCAGCAGTCCGGGACTAGCGGGGACTTCGGATACGCAGTATTTT	CASSPGLAGTSDTQYF
TRBD1	TRBV12-3/TRBV12-4	TRBJ2-7	many	16	TGTGCCAGCAGTTTAGGAGGGACAGGGGGGTCCTACGAGCAGTACTTC	CASSLGGTGGSYEQYF
TRBD1	TRBV9	TRBJ1-2	many	14	TGTGCCAGCAGCGCAGGGGGTGTAGGCTATGGCTACACCTTC	CASSAGGVGYGYTF
-	TRBV5-1	TRBJ1-6	few	14	TGCGCCAGCAGCGGACAGCGGGGTGGCTCACCCCTCCACTTT	CASSGQRGGSPLHF
-	TRBV12-3/TRBV12-4	TRBJ1-1	-	14	TGTGCCAGCAGTTCTGGGGTACTGAACACTGAAGCTTTCTTT	CASSSGVLNTEAFF
TRBD1	TRBV5-1	TRBJ2-7	many	16	TGCGCCAGCAGCGCGCCTACCGGGACAGCCCGCTACGAGCAGTACTTC	CASSAPTGTARYEQYF
TRBD1	TRBV7-9	TRBJ2-7	-	16	TGTGCCAGCAGCTCGACTGACAGGGTAGAGAAGTACGAGCAGTACTTC	CASSSTDRVEKYEQYF
TRBD2	TRBV3-1	TRBJ2-5	-	18	TGTGCCAGCAGCCAAGAGATCGGACTAGCGGGCCTCCAAGAGACCCAGTACTTC	CASSQEIGLAGLQETQYF
-	TRBV3-1	TRBJ1-1	few	14	TGTGCCAGCAGCCGATCGGGACCGATGACTGAAGCTTTCTTT	CASSRSGPMTEAFF
-	TRBV9	TRBJ2-3	-	14	TGTGCCAGCAGCCTCCGACTAGACAGAGATACGCAGTATTTT	CASSLRLDRDTQYF
TRBD1	TRBV10-1	TRBJ2-3	few	15	TGCGCCAGCAAAGCCGGGACAGGGTCGACAGATACGCAGTATTTT	CASKAGTGSTDTQYF
-	TRBV28	TRBJ2-5	-	14	TGTGCCAGCAGTTTATGGACTGGGGATCTTGAGCAGTACTTC	CASSLWTGDLEQYF
TRBD1	TRBV20-1	TRBJ2-7	many	13	TGCAGTGCCTCGGGACAGGGGGACTACGAGCAGTACTTC	CSASGQGDYEQYF
-	TRBV5-5	TRBJ2-5	-	12	TGTGCCAGCAACATTGGAGCGGAGACCCAGTACTTC	CASNIGAETQYF
-	TRBV5-6	TRBJ1-2	few	16	TGTGCCAGCAGCTTATCGGGAGGGATGACGCGGCTCGGCTACACCTTC	CASSLSGGMTRLGYTF
-	TRBV9	TRBJ2-4	few	14	TGTGCCGGCAGCGTCCGCTTAGCCAAAAACATTCAGTACTTC	CAGSVRLAKNIQYF
-	TRBV20-1	TRBJ1-4	-	13	TGCAGTGCTAGTAGGGGGGGGGATGAAAAACTGTTTTTT	CSASRGGDEKLFF
TRBD2	TRBV27	TRBJ2-7	few	15	TGTGCCAGCAGTTTTGCTAGCGGGAACTCCTACGAGCAGTACTTC	CASSFASGNSYEQYF
-	TRBV7-9	TRBJ2-7	few	12	TGTGCCAGCAGCCCGCCTACGGGCGAGCAGTACTTC	CASSPPTGEQYF
-	TRBV7-9	TRBJ2-1	few	15	TGTGCCGGCAGCCTAAGGTCACGGACGTACGATGAGCAGTTCTTC	CAGSLRSRTYDEQFF
-	TRBV7-2	TRBJ2-1	few	15	TGTGCCAGCAGACTCACAATCAGCGGTTACAATGAGCAGTTCTTC	CASRLTISGYNEQFF
-	TRBV9	TRBJ1-2	many	15	TGTGCCAGCAGCGTAGCCGGGGCTCGGGCGGTTGGCTACACCTTC	CASSVAGARAVGYTF
-	TRBV5-1	TRBJ1-1	few	12	TGCGCCAGCAGCTTGATTGAAGGTGAAGCTTTCTTT	CASSLIEGEAFF
-	TRBV7-2	TRBJ1-1	-	13	TGTGCCAGCAGCATGCCCGGGACCCGGGAAGCTTTCTTT	CASSMPGTREAFF
TRBD2	TRBV7-3	TRBJ2-1	-	15	TGTGCCAGCAGCGCGGGACTAGCGACGTACAATGAGCAATTCTTC	CASSAGLATYNEQFF
-	TRBV11-2	TRBJ2-7	many	12	TGTGCCAGCAGCTCCGTAGACTACGAGCAGTACTTC	CASSSVDYEQYF
-	TRBV7-2	TRBJ2-1	many	13	TGTGCCAGCAGCTTAGGTTGGAGGGAAGAGCAGTTCTTC	CASSLGWREEQFF
TRBD2	TRBV20-1	TRBJ2-2	-	16	TGCAGTGCTAGAGATAGAGGAGCGGGAGGCACCGGGGAGCTGTTTTTT	CSARDRGAGGTGELFF
TRBD2	TRBV27	TRBJ2-1	many	16	TGTGCCAGCAGGGGACTAGCGGGTCGATCCTACAATGAGCAGTTCTTC	CASRGLAGRSYNEQFF
-	TRBV11-2	TRBJ1-1	few	13	TGTGCCAGCAGCAGGGTTGGCAGCTCCGAAGCTTTCTTT	CASSRVGSSEAFF
TRBD1	TRBV12-3/TRBV12-4	TRBJ1-2	few	13	TGTACCAGCAGCATGACAGGGCCCTATGGCTACACCTTC	CTSSMTGPYGYTF
TRBD2	TRBV3-1	TRBJ2-5	few	15	TGTGCCAGCAGCCAAGGAACTAGCGGGAGAAAGACCCAGTACTTC	CASSQGTSGRKTQYF
-	TRBV27	TRBJ2-1	-	16	TGTGCCAGCAGCACTAAAAGGAGAGGCTCCTACAATGAGCAGTTCTTC	CASSTKRRGSYNEQFF
-	TRBV30	TRBJ2-7	-	14	TGTGCCTGGAGTGTACAAGGGGGTTACTACGAGCAGTACTTC	CAWSVQGGYYEQYF
-	TRBV5-1	TRBJ1-1	few	14	TGCGCCAGTTCTCCGAGCACGGATGACACTGAAGCTTTCTTT	CASSPSTDDTEAFF
-	TRBV6-5	TRBJ2-7	many	13	TGTGCCAGCCGCCGAGGCGGACCCTACGAGCAGTACTTC	CASRRGGPYEQYF
TRBD2	TRBV7-9	TRBJ2-5	-	14	TGTGCCAGCAGCCGTGGGGGGGATCGAGAGACCCAGTACTTC	CASSRGGDRETQYF
-	TRBV20-1	TRBJ2-7	many	13	TGCAGTGCTAGAGACAGGGTCGCCCACGAGCAGTACTTC	CSARDRVAHEQYF
-	TRBV7-2	TRBJ2-1	-	13	TGTGCCAGCAGCCAACACCTTGGCAATGAGCAGTTCTTC	CASSQHLGNEQFF
TRBD1	TRBV12-3/TRBV12-4	TRBJ2-7	few	13	TGTGCCAGCACATGGACAGGGAGCAGCGAGCAGTACTTC	CASTWTGSSEQYF
TRBD2	TRBV6-5	TRBJ2-1	-	15	TGTGCCAGCAGTAGCCACAGCGGGAACTACAATGAGCAGTTCTTC	CASSSHSGNYNEQFF
TRBD2	TRBV5-4	TRBJ2-5	-	15	TGTGCCAGCAGGGACCCTAGCGGGGCCCAAGAGACCCAGTACTTC	CASRDPSGAQETQYF